This T cell receptor beta chain was documented in a study of shared clonotypes between healthy human individuals. Study observations and caveats: Naive subsets tended to show greater estimated richness than memory subsets.

The investigators split CD4+ cells into a CD45RA+ naive subset and a CD45RA-negative memory subset. Genomic DNA from each subset was divided evenly over several immunoSEQ plates. The repertoire was sequenced with immunoSEQ multiplex PCR; TCRdb's copy has only in-frame clones and lacks some. In the table there are a few million clones, around 94% of which are singletons. Trimming left V 3 bases short and J 9 bases short, with 16 bases between. Germline V gene sequence: CDR1 SGHDT, CDR2 YYEEEE. This CDR3 has 14 residues. On this clone itself: Its specificity is not known.

This sequence originates from a man aged 18 to 29 in good health. The sequenced material came from naive CD4+ T cells sorted from blood. Subset denoted: CD45RA+ positively selected. The rearrangement joins TRBV5-6 to TRBJ1-5, with a weak D call TRBD1 (5 bases). CDR3 nucleotides: TGTGCCAGCAGCTCCCGAGGGGTTTTGGGGCCCCAGCATTTT. Residues: CASSSRGVLGPQHF.